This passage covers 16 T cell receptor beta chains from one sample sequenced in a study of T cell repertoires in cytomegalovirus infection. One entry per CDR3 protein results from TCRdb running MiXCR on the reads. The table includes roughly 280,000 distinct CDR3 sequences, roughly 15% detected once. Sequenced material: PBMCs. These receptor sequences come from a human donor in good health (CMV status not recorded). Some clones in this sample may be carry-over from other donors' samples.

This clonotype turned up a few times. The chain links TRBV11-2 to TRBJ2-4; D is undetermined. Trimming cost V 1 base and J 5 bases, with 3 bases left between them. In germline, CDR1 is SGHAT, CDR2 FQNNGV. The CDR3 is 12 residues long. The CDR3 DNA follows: TGTGCCAGCAGCTTAGCGGAAAACATTCAGTACTTC. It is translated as CASSLAENIQYF.

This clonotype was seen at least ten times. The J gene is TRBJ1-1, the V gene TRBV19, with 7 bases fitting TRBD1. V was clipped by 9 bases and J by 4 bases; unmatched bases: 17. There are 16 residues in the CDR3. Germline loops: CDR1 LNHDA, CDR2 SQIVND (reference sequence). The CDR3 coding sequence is TGTGCCAGCCTGACTACTCAACAGGGGAGCGGCACTGAAGCTTTCTTT. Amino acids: CASLTTQQGSGTEAFF. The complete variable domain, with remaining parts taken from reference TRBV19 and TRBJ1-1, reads DGGITQSPKYLFRKEGQNVTLSCEQNLNHDAMYWYRQDPGQGLRLIYYSQIVNDFQKGDIAEGYSVSREKKESFPLTVTSAQKNPTAFYLCASLTTQQGSGTEAFFGQGTRLTVV.

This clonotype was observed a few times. The CDR3 nucleotides are TGTGCCAGCAGCTTGGAGAACCAGGGGATAGAGACCCAGTACTTC. Amino acids: CASSLENQGIETQYF. This chain connects TRBV5-6 to TRBJ2-5, with D tentatively TRBD1 (6 bases). The V end was cut by 0 bases, the J end by 4 bases, with 13 bases between. The CDR3 has 15 amino acids. The germline V gene has CDR1 SGHDT and CDR2 YYEEEE.

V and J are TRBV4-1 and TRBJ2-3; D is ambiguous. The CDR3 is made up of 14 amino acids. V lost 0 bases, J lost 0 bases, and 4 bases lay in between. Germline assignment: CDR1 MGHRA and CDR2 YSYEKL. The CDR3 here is CASSQDISTDTQYF. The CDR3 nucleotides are TGCGCCAGCAGCCAAGATATCAGCACAGATACGCAGTATTTT.

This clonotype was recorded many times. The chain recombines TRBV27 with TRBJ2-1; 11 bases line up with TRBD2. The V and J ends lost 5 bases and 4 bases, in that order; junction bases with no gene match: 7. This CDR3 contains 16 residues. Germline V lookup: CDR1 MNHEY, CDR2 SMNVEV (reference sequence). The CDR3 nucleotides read TGTGCCAGCAGTCCCACAGGGACTAGCGGATACAATGAGCAGTTCTTC. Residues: CASSPTGTSGYNEQFF.

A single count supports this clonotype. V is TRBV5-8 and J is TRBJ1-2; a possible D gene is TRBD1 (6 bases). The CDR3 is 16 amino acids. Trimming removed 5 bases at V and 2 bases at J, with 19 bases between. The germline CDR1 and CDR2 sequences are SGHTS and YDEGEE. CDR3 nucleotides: TGTGCCAGCAGAGCGTTTTCGCAGGGGCCAAACTATGGCTACACCTTC. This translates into CASRAFSQGPNYGYTF.

CDR3 coding DNA: TGTGCCAGCTCACCACCGGCGGTACAGGGGCAGTTCTTC. It translates to CASSPPAVQGQFF. The V and J genes are TRBV18 and TRBJ2-1; a weak D match, TRBD1 (6 bases). Germline V gene sequence: CDR1 KGHSH, CDR2 LQKENI. This CDR3 contains 13 residues. The V end was cut by 0 bases, the J end by 12 bases, with 12 bases between. The full variable domain, completed using reference TRBV18 and TRBJ2-1, is NAGVMQNPRHLVRRRGQEARLRCSPMKGHSHVYWYRQLPEEGLKFMVYLQKENIIDESGMPKERFSAEFPKEGPSILRIQQVVRGDSAAYFCASSPPAVQGQFFGPGTRLTVL.

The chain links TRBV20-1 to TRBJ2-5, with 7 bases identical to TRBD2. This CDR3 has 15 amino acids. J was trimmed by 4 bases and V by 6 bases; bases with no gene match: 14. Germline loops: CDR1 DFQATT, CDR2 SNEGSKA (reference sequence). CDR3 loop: CSAAVERGEGETQYF. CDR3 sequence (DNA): TGCAGTGCCGCAGTGGAACGCGGGGAGGGAGAGACCCAGTACTTC.

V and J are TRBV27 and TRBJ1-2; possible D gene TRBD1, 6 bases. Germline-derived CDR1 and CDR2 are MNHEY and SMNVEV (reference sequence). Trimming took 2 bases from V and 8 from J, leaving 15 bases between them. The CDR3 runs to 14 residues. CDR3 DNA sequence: TGTGCCAGCAGTTTAACCGGCAGGGGAAAAGGCTACACCTTC. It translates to CASSLTGRGKGYTF.

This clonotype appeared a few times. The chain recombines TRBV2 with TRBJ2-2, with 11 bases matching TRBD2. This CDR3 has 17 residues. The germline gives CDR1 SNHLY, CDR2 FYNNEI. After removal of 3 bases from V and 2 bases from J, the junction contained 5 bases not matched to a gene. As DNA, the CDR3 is TGTGCCAGCAGTGATCCGGGACTAGCGGTTAACACCGGGGAGCTGTTTTTT. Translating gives CASSDPGLAVNTGELFF. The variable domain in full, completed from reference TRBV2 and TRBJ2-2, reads EPEVTQTPSHQVTQMGQEVILRCVPISNHLYFYWYRQILGQKVEFLVSFYNNEISEKSEIFDDQFSVERPDGSNFTLKIRSTKLEDSAMYFCASSDPGLAVNTGELFFGEGSRLTVL.

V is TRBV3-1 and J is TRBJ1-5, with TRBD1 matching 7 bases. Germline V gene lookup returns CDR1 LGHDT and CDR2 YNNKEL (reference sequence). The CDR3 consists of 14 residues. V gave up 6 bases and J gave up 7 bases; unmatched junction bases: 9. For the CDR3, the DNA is TGTGCCAGCAGTCTTCAGGGGGAGGGACAGCCCCAGCATTTT. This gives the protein CASSLQGEGQPQHF.

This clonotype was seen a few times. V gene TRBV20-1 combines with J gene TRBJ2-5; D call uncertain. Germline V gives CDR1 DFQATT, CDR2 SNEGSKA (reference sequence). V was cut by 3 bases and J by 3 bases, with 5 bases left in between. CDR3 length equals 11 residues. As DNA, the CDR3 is TGCAGTGCTAGGGCCGAAGAGACCCAGTACTTC. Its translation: CSARAEETQYF.

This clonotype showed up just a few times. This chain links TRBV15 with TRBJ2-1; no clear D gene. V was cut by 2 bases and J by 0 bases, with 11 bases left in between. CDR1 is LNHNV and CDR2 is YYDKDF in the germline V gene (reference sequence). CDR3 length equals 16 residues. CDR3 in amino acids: CATSRLKGSSYNEQFF. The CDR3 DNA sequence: TGTGCCACCAGCAGACTCAAGGGTAGCTCCTACAATGAGCAGTTCTTC.

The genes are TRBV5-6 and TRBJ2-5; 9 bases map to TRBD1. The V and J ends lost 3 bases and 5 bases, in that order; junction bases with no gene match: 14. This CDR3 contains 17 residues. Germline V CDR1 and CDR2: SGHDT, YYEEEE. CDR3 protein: CASSWGQGNRAKETQYF. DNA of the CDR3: TGTGCCAGCAGCTGGGGACAGGGTAATCGGGCGAAGGAGACCCAGTACTTC.

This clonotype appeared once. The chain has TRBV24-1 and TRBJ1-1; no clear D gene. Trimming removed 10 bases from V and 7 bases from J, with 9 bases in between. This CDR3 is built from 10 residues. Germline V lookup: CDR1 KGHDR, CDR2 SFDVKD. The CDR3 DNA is TGTGCCACGGGAGACATTGAAGCTTTCTTT. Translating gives CATGDIEAFF.

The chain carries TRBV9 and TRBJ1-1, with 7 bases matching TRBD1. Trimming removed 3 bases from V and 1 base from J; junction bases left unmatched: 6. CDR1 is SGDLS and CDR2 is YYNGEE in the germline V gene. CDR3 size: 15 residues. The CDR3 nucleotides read TGTGCCAGCAGCGGAGTACAGGGGCAGAACACTGAAGCTTTCTTT. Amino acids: CASSGVQGQNTEAFF.